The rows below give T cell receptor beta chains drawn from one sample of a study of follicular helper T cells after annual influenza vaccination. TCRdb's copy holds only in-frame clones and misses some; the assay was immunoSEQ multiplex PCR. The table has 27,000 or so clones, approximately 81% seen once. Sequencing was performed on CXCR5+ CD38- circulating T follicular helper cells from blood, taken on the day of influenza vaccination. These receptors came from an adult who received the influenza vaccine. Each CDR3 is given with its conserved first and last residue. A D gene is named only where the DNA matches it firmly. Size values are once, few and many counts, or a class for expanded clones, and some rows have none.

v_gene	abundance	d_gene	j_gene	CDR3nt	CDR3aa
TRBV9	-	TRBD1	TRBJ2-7	TGTGCCAGCAGCGCATCGGGACAGGGGGGCGAGCAGTACTTC	CASSASGQGGEQYF
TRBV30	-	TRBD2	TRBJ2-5	TGTGCCTGGAGCGGGGGACTAGCGGAGACCCAGTACTTC	CAWSGGLAETQYF
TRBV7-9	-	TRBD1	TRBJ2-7	TGTGCCAGCAGCTTAGATAAGGGGGCGCACGAGCAGTACTTC	CASSLDKGAHEQYF
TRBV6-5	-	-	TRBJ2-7	TGTGCCAGCAGTTCCTCAAAGGGGGTGGAGCAGTACTTC	CASSSSKGVEQYF
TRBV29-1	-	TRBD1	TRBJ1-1	TGCAGCGGGGGAGGACAGGGGAACACTGAAGCTTTCTTT	CSGGGQGNTEAFF
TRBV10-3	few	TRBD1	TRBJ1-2	TGTGCCATCCAAGGACAGGCCGGCTTCTATGGCTACACCTTC	CAIQGQAGFYGYTF
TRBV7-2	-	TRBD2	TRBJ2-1	TGTGCCAGCAGTCGACCGCGGGTCGGGAGCGGGAGCAATGAGCAGTTCTTC	CASSRPRVGSGSNEQFF
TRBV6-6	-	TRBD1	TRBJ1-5	TGTGCCAGCAGTTACTCGAGACAGGGGATTCGTCAGCCCCAGCATTTT	CASSYSRQGIRQPQHF
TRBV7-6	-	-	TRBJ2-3	TGTGCCAGCAGCTTAGCCGAGGCCACAGATACGCAGTATTTT	CASSLAEATDTQYF
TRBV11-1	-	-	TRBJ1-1	TGTGCCAGCAGCTTAGGAAAAGGGGCTGAAGCTTTCTTT	CASSLGKGAEAFF
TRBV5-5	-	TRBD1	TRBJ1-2	TGTGCCAGCAGCTTGCCAGGGGGGAACTATGGCTACACCTTC	CASSLPGGNYGYTF
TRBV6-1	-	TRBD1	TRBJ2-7	TGTGCCAGCAGCTATGGGACAGGGAGAACATACGAGCAGTACTTC	CASSYGTGRTYEQYF
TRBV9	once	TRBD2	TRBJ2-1	TGTGCCAGCAGCGTAGGCGGCGGAATAGCGGGAAACAATGAGCAGTTCTTC	CASSVGGGIAGNNEQFF
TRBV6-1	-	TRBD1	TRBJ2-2	TGTGCCAGCAGTGATAGGGACAGGGGGCCCGGGGAGCTGTTTTTT	CASSDRDRGPGELFF
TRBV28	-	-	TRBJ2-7	TGTGCCAGCAGTTTACAGGGAATAAGGGCCTACGAGCAGTACTTC	CASSLQGIRAYEQYF
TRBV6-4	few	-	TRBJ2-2	TGTGCCAGCAGTGACTCCCTCGGGGAGCTGTTTTTT	CASSDSLGELFF
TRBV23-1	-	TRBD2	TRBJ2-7	TGCGCCAGCAGTCAGCCCCGGGCTAGCGGGGGCCTACCGTACGAGCAGTACTTC	CASSQPRASGGLPYEQYF
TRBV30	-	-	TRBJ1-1	TGTGCCTGGAGTGGGGGAGGAGACACTGAAGCTTTCTTT	CAWSGGGDTEAFF
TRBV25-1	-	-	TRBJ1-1	TGTGCCAGCAGTGAATTGGGGGCGAACACTGAAGCTTTCTTT	CASSELGANTEAFF
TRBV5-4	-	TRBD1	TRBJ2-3	TGTGCCAGCAGTACCGACAGGGTGAATACGCAGTATTTT	CASSTDRVNTQYF
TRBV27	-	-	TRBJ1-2	TGTGCCACCGCAAAAAGTGAGAGACAGAACTATGGCTACACCTTC	CATAKSERQNYGYTF
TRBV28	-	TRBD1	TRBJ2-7	TGTGCCAGCAGCCCCCGGGACAGGCAACTACAGTACTTC	CASSPRDRQLQYF
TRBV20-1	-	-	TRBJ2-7	TGCAGTGCTACAGACAACTACGAGCAGTACTTC	CSATDNYEQYF
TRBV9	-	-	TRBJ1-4	TGTGCCAGCAGCTCTAGGGGGGGGGCAACTAATGAAAAACTGTTTTTT	CASSSRGGATNEKLFF
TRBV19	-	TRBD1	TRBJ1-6	TGTGCCAGTCATCCGGGACAGTATAATTCACCCCTCCACTTT	CASHPGQYNSPLHF
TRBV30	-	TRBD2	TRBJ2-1	TGTGCCTGGAACGGACTAGATGAGCAGTTCTTC	CAWNGLDEQFF